The 30 T cell receptor beta chains given below trace back to one sample, sequenced in a study of blood T cell repertoires in COVID-19. Using immunoSEQ multiplex PCR, the repertoire was profiled, and TCRdb retains in-frame clones only, with some absent. Of about 200,000 clones listed, 80% were seen once; the top ten hold 6.5% to 9%. Sequenced input: PBMCs or T cells enriched from blood (not recorded which). The receptors here all came from a middle-aged woman with acute COVID-19.

V and J are TRBV6-1 and TRBJ1-6; 9 positions agree with TRBD1. V lost 2 bases and J lost 9; bases outside the gene matches: 14. CDR1 and CDR2 (germline): MNHNS, SASEGT. The CDR3 is made up of 18 amino acids. Here the CDR3 DNA reads TGTGCCAGCAGTGAATCAGGGGTGGGACAGGGAGTGAGTTCACCCCTCCACTTT. Its translation is CASSESGVGQGVSSPLHF.

The rearrangement uses TRBV2 and TRBJ1-2; 10 nucleotides agree with TRBD1. The CDR3 is 14 residues long. Losses at the gene ends were 8 bases for V and 7 bases for J; bases not matched to a gene: 10. Germline CDR1 reads SNHLY; CDR2 reads FYNNEI. CDR3 residues: CASGEGQGFSGYTF. CDR3 nucleotides: TGTGCCAGCGGAGAGGGACAGGGGTTCAGTGGCTACACCTTC. The full variable domain, rest sourced from reference TRBV2 and TRBJ1-2, is EPEVTQTPSHQVTQMGQEVILRCVPISNHLYFYWYRQILGQKVEFLVSFYNNEISEKSEIFDDQFSVERPDGSNFTLKIRSTKLEDSAMYFCASGEGQGFSGYTFGSGTRLTVV.

CDR3 loop: CASIKQGNSPLHF. For the CDR3, the DNA is TGTGCCAGTATAAAACAGGGGAATTCACCCCTCCACTTT. This chain uses TRBV19 with TRBJ1-6; TRBD1 agrees at 7 bases. V lost 7 bases to trimming and J lost 7 bases; unmatched junction nucleotides: 4. The germline CDR1 and CDR2 sequences are LNHDA and SQIVND (reference sequence). The CDR3 extends over 13 amino acids.

This clone was seen only a few times. The chain joins TRBV7-9 to TRBJ1-4; a possible D gene is TRBD1 (5 bases). The ends were cut back, 4 bases at V and 2 bases at J, with 11 bases in the middle. Germline V gene sequence: CDR1 SEHNR, CDR2 FQNEAQ (reference sequence). CDR3 size: 15 residues. This CDR3 reads CASSSSGGTNEKLFF. The CDR3, as DNA: TGTGCCAGCAGCTCATCCGGGGGGACTAATGAAAAACTGTTTTTT.

This clone was recorded once. V gene TRBV9 combines with J gene TRBJ2-3; TRBD2 matches 12 bases. With V trimmed by 4 bases and J by 3 bases, 9 bases remained unmatched. This CDR3 contains 17 residues. Germline CDR1 SGDLS, CDR2 YYNGEE. The CDR3 DNA is TGTGCCAGCAGCCTCGCGGGACTAGCGGGTCTGACAGATACGCAGTATTTT. Translated: CASSLAGLAGLTDTQYF.

This sequence joins TRBV4-2 and TRBJ2-2; 12 nucleotides match TRBD2. J lost 5 bases, V lost 0 bases, and 19 bases had no gene match. The CDR3 contains 22 residues. The germline V gene has CDR1 LGHNA and CDR2 YNFKEQ. Written as DNA, the CDR3 is TGTGCCAGCAGCCAAGATTCTGAGGACGTCCTTCAACTAGCGGGAGGAACCGGGGAGCTGTTTTTT. Translation: CASSQDSEDVLQLAGGTGELFF.

The chain couples TRBV24-1 to TRBJ1-1, with D perhaps matching TRBD1 (5 bases). CDR1 KGHDR and CDR2 SFDVKD come from the germline V gene. The CDR3 runs to 13 residues. V was pared by 7 bases and J by 3 bases, with 11 bases between. CDR3 residues: CATRGRGDTEAFF. CDR3 in DNA: TGTGCCACCAGGGGGCGAGGAGACACTGAAGCTTTCTTT.

The chain couples TRBV14 to TRBJ1-2, with D unresolved. The V end lost 0 bases, the J end lost 4 bases, and 6 bases lay between the germline ends. The CDR3 is 13 amino acids. Germline assignment: CDR1 SGHDN and CDR2 FVKESK. As DNA, the CDR3 is TGTGCCAGCAGCCAAGAGGAGAGCTATGGCTACACCTTC. Protein product: CASSQEESYGYTF.

A few counts support this clone. The chain joins TRBV2 to TRBJ2-1; 11 bases align to TRBD2. The CDR3 has 14 amino acids. V gave up 3 bases and J gave up 8 bases; unmatched junction bases: 3. Germline V gene data show CDR1 as SNHLY and CDR2 as FYNNEI. The DNA of the CDR3 is TGTGCCAGCAGTGAGGGGACTAGCGGATATGAGCAGTTCTTC. Translation: CASSEGTSGYEQFF.

J is TRBJ2-2 and V is TRBV5-1; 13 bases are a match to TRBD2. J lost 9 bases, V lost 4 bases, and 9 bases had no gene match. CDR1 is SGHRS, CDR2 YFSETQ, per germline. CDR3 size: 16 residues. CDR3 amino acids: CASSHRTSGSSWELFF. The DNA of the CDR3 is TGCGCCAGCAGCCACCGGACTAGCGGGAGTTCTTGGGAGCTGTTTTTT.

This clone was observed many times. CDR3 loop: CASSLASTTTDTQYF. In nucleotides, the CDR3 is TGTGCCAGCAGCTTAGCGTCGACTACCACAGATACGCAGTATTTT. The gene calls are TRBV7-6 and TRBJ2-3; D perhaps matches TRBD2 (5 bases). Trimming removed 0 bases at V and 2 bases at J, with 9 bases between. Germline CDR1 and CDR2: SGHVS and FNYEAQ. This CDR3 has 15 residues.

The rearrangement joins TRBV6-5 to TRBJ2-7; no definite D call. The CDR3 is made up of 14 amino acids. V shed 0 bases and J shed 2 bases, with 8 bases lying between them. CDR1 is MNHEY and CDR2 is SVGAGI in the germline V gene. Here the CDR3 reads CASSYSSGAYEQYF. In DNA form, the CDR3 reads TGTGCCAGCAGTTACTCCTCCGGAGCCTACGAGCAGTACTTC.

This sequence joins TRBV3-1 (or the pseudogene TRBV3-2) and TRBJ1-6, with unresolved D. The CDR3 covers 14 residues. Per germline, CDR1 LGHDT and CDR2 YNNKEL (reference sequence). Trimming pared 7 bases from V and 5 bases from J, leaving 12 bases between. DNA of the CDR3: TGTGCCAGCACGGAGGGAGGTAATAATTCACCCCTCCACTTT. Amino acid sequence: CASTEGGNNSPLHF.

As concerns this clone: This sample also contains other DNA sequences that code for the same CDR3. The chain is built from TRBV28 and TRBJ1-1, with no clear D. The CDR3 has 14 amino acids. Per germline, CDR1 MDHEN and CDR2 SYDVKM. V was pared by 3 bases and J by 5 bases, with 13 bases between. The CDR3 sequence: CASSFRGRGTEAFF. The CDR3 region has the DNA TGTGCCAGCAGTTTTCGTGGGAGAGGGACTGAAGCTTTCTTT.

This clone was seen a few times. The gene calls are TRBV30 and TRBJ1-4, with 10 bases that match TRBD1. CDR1 is GTSNPN, CDR2 SVGIG, per germline (reference sequence). V was pared by 1 base and J by 8 bases, with 22 bases of the junction left unmatched. The CDR3 extends over 20 amino acids. The CDR3 loop is CAWSEDDRGLLRTGYEKLFF. The CDR3 DNA reads TGTGCCTGGAGTGAGGATGACAGGGGGCTGCTCCGGACGGGGTACGAAAAACTGTTTTTT.

The rearrangement joins TRBV29-1 to TRBJ2-7, with TRBD2 identical over 14 bases. Germline CDR1 and CDR2: SQVTM and ANQGSEA. Germline trimming cut 2 bases from V and 5 bases from J; bases unmatched to any gene: 5. CDR3 size: 15 residues. The CDR3 nucleotides are TGCAGCGTTGAAAGACTAGCGGGAGGGGACCACGAGCAGTACTTC. Residues: CSVERLAGGDHEQYF.

V usage is TRBV28 and J usage is TRBJ1-5; D uncertain. Germline lookup yields CDR1 MDHEN and CDR2 SYDVKM. This CDR3 spans 16 amino acids. V was cut by 4 bases and J by 6 bases, with 19 bases left in between. As DNA, the CDR3 is TGTGCCAGCAGTTCTTTTACCCTCTTAGATGGTCAGCCCCAGCATTTT. It translates to CASSSFTLLDGQPQHF.

The DNA of the CDR3 is TGTGCCAGCTCACCTTCGGGGAATACTGGAAACACCATATATTTT. Translating gives CASSPSGNTGNTIYF. The chain couples TRBV18 to TRBJ1-3; D not certain. The V end lost 3 bases, the J end lost 2 bases, and 11 bases lay between the germline ends. The length of the CDR3 is 15 residues. CDR1 and CDR2 (germline): KGHSH, LQKENI.

The genes are TRBV7-2 and TRBJ1-3, with no clear D. From germline, CDR1 is SGHTA and CDR2 FQGNSA. The CDR3 totals 15 residues. Trimming left V 4 bases short and J 1 base short, with 11 bases between. The CDR3: CASSSSGGSGNTIYF. The DNA of the CDR3 is TGTGCCAGCAGCTCTTCCGGAGGATCTGGAAACACCATATATTTT.

This rearrangement joins TRBV3-1 (or the pseudogene TRBV3-2) to TRBJ1-2; 7 bases are shared with TRBD1. The J segment lost 6 bases and the V segment lost 3 bases, leaving 7 bases of the junction unmatched. This CDR3 comprises 14 residues. CDR1 and CDR2 from the germline V gene are LGHDT and YNNKEL (reference sequence). CDR3 nucleotides: TGTGCCAGCAGCCAGGTGGGACAGAACGATGGCTACACCTTC. Translated: CASSQVGQNDGYTF.

This clone has more than one count but fewer than ten. This chain links TRBV19 with TRBJ1-6; D is ambiguous. CDR3 size: 14 residues. Per the germline V gene, CDR1 is LNHDA and CDR2 is SQIVND (reference sequence). V was shortened by 3 bases and J by 11 bases, with 14 bases between the two germline ends. Here the CDR3 reads CASSMEGGRTPLHF. The CDR3 DNA reads as TGTGCCAGTAGTATGGAGGGTGGCAGGACACCCCTCCACTTT.

This clone came up a few times. The chain is built from TRBV2 and TRBJ2-7, with 8 bases fitting TRBD2. This CDR3 comprises 15 residues. V lost 9 bases to trimming and J lost 3 bases; unmatched junction nucleotides: 13. The germline CDR1 and CDR2 sequences are SNHLY and FYNNEI. CDR3 loop: CARTGTSGIVYEQYF. Written as DNA, the CDR3 is TGTGCCAGAACCGGGACTAGTGGAATCGTCTACGAGCAGTACTTC.

The V and J genes are TRBV5-1 and TRBJ1-4; D remains ambiguous. This CDR3 contains 13 residues. Trimming took off 2 bases at V and 4 bases at J, with 6 bases between the two ends. CDR1 is SGHRS, CDR2 YFSETQ, per germline. For the CDR3, the DNA is TGCGCCAGCAGCTTATCGTTTAATGAAAAACTGTTTTTT. Translated: CASSLSFNEKLFF.

This clone came up once. The chain uses TRBV6-2 or TRBV6-3 and TRBJ1-2; TRBD1 is a possible D gene (6 bases). The CDR3 spans 14 residues. Germline CDR1 and CDR2: MNHEY and SVGEGT. Trimming cost V 4 bases and J 8 bases, with 17 bases left between them. CDR3 protein: CASSSTQGLGGYTF. The CDR3 nucleotides read TGTGCCAGCAGTTCCACACAGGGATTGGGAGGCTACACCTTC.

V is TRBV18 and J is TRBJ2-5; 8 bases align to TRBD1. Germline V gene data show CDR1 as KGHSH and CDR2 as LQKENI. This CDR3 is 13 amino acids long. The trim removed 5 bases at V and 3 bases at J, leaving 2 bases unmatched. The DNA for the CDR3 is TGTGCCAGCTCAGGACAGGGAAAAGAGACCCAGTACTTC. This translates into CASSGQGKETQYF.

This rearrangement joins TRBV7-3 to TRBJ2-1; 9 nucleotides agree with TRBD1. Germline CDR1 is SGHTA and CDR2 is FQGTGA. Losses at the gene ends were 5 bases for V and 7 bases for J; bases not matched to a gene: 6. The CDR3 spans 14 residues. The CDR3 sequence is CASSPDRGANEQFF. CDR3 in DNA: TGTGCCAGCAGCCCAGACAGGGGGGCGAATGAGCAGTTCTTC.

The chain uses TRBV19 and TRBJ2-7; the match to TRBD1 covers 7 bases. With V trimmed by 4 bases and J by 2 bases, 2 bases remained unmatched. Germline V gene lookup returns CDR1 LNHDA and CDR2 SQIVND (reference sequence). The CDR3 is 13 residues long. For the CDR3, the DNA is TGTGCCAGTAGTACAGACAGGGCCTACGAGCAGTACTTC. The encoded protein is CASSTDRAYEQYF.

The chain carries TRBV19 and TRBJ1-5; no firm D call. This CDR3 is built from 15 residues. The V end lost 5 bases, the J end lost 0 bases, and 11 bases lay between the germline ends. CDR1 and CDR2 (germline): LNHDA, SQIVND (reference sequence). Here the CDR3 DNA reads TGTGCCAGTAGTTACAGTGTGGGTAGCAATCAGCCCCAGCATTTT. It encodes CASSYSVGSNQPQHF.

This clone appeared a single time. This chain uses TRBV19 with TRBJ2-3; 9 bases line up with TRBD1. CDR3 size: 14 residues. Germline loops: CDR1 LNHDA, CDR2 SQIVND (reference sequence). V was pared by 5 bases and J by 4 bases, with 4 bases of the junction left unmatched. The CDR3 loop is CASSLTGGADTQYF. The DNA of the CDR3 is TGTGCCAGTAGTCTAACAGGGGGCGCAGATACGCAGTATTTT.

The chain combines TRBV7-8 with TRBJ1-4, with TRBD1 matching 9 bases. Germline assignment: CDR1 SGHVS and CDR2 FQNEAQ. V lost 2 bases, J lost 6 bases, and 1 base stayed unmatched. The length of the CDR3 is 14 residues. The CDR3 DNA follows: TGTGCCAGCAGCTTAACAGGGGGCTATGAAAAACTGTTTTTT. Its protein is CASSLTGGYEKLFF. Using reference TRBV7-8 and TRBJ1-4 for the parts outside the CDR3, the full variable domain is GAGVSQSPRYKVAKRGQDVALRCDPISGHVSLFWYQQALGQGPEFLTYFQNEAQLDKSGLPSDRFFAERPEGSVSTLKIQRTQQEDSAVYLCASSLTGGYEKLFFGSGTQLSVL.